This is a list of T cell receptor beta chains from one sample in a study of T cell changes during pregnancy in multiple sclerosis. Sequencing used immunoSEQ multiplex PCR; TCRdb keeps in-frame clones, though not all of them. The sample includes about 83,000 clones, about nine tenths of them seen just once. Material: PBMCs, obtained in the first trimester of pregnancy. The receptors stem from a female donor in good health, serving as a control in a pregnancy study. Some clones in this sample may be carry-over from other donors' samples. CDR3s include the opening cysteine and the closing phenylalanine or tryptophan. A D gene is named only where the DNA matches it firmly. Rows give clone size only sometimes, using once, few, many, or a class for an expanded clone.

j_gene,abundance,d_gene,v_gene,CDR3nt,CDR3aa
TRBJ2-3,NA,NA,TRBV11-3,TGTGCCAGCAGCTTAGAGGGTACTACAACAGATACGCAGTATTTT,CASSLEGTTTDTQYF
TRBJ2-5,NA,NA,TRBV4-1,TGCGCCAGCAGCCAAGACCCTGCAGGTGGGACCCAGTACTTC,CASSQDPAGGTQYF
TRBJ1-5,NA,NA,TRBV10-3,TGTGCCACCGAGGGGGGGCTTAGCAATCAGCCCCAGCATTTT,CATEGGLSNQPQHF
TRBJ1-2,NA,TRBD1,TRBV4-1,TGCGCCAGCAGCCAGAGGCCCGGGACAGGGGAACCTAACTATGGCTACACCTTC,CASSQRPGTGEPNYGYTF
TRBJ1-1,NA,NA,TRBV29-1,TGCAGCGTCCGGGACACTAACACTGAAGCTTTCTTT,CSVRDTNTEAFF
TRBJ1-6,few,TRBD1,TRBV19,TGTGCCAGTAGTACACAGGGGTATAATTCACCCCTCCACTTT,CASSTQGYNSPLHF
TRBJ2-1,NA,NA,TRBV15,TGTGCCACCAGCTCCAAAACCGGGGAGGGGGGCAATGAGCAGTTCTTC,CATSSKTGEGGNEQFF
TRBJ2-1,NA,NA,TRBV4-1,TGCGCCAGCAGCCAAGATCAGAGGGCCACGGGGGATCGTCCGTTCTTC,CASSQDQRATGDRPFF
TRBJ1-4,NA,NA,TRBV10-3,TGTGCCATCAGTCAACAGGGTGAAGAAAAACTGTTTTTT,CAISQQGEEKLFF
TRBJ1-5,NA,NA,TRBV18,TGTGCCAGCTCACCACCGAGCTACAATCAGCCCCAGCATTTT,CASSPPSYNQPQHF
TRBJ1-2,NA,TRBD1,TRBV29-1,TGCAGCGCCCGGGACAGGGGAAGAAATGGCTACACCTTC,CSARDRGRNGYTF
TRBJ2-5,NA,NA,TRBV5-6,TGTGCCAGCAGCTTCAGTGTGGCGCGGGAGACCCAGTACTTC,CASSFSVARETQYF
TRBJ2-1,NA,NA,TRBV6-5,TGTGCCAGCAGACTGGACAGCAGCTCCTACAATGAGCAGTTCTTC,CASRLDSSSYNEQFF
TRBJ2-1,few,TRBD2,TRBV13,TGTGCCAGCAGCTTAGGGTTTACTAGCGGGCCCTACAATGAGCAGTTCTTC,CASSLGFTSGPYNEQFF
TRBJ2-3,NA,TRBD2,TRBV6-4,TGTGCCAGCAGTGACTCCCCAGCGGGAGGGGGAGATACGCAGTATTTT,CASSDSPAGGGDTQYF
TRBJ2-7,NA,TRBD1,TRBV5-1,TGCGCCAGCACTGGGACAGAGGACTACGAGCAGTACTTC,CASTGTEDYEQYF
TRBJ1-5,NA,NA,TRBV19,TGTGCCAGTAAAGGGGGACAAGGTACCGCTAGCAATCAGCCCCAGCATTTT,CASKGGQGTASNQPQHF
TRBJ1-5,NA,TRBD1,TRBV27,TGTGCCAGCAGTGGTCGGACAGGGGGCGCTTATCAGCCCCAGCATTTT,CASSGRTGGAYQPQHF
TRBJ1-2,once,TRBD1,TRBV30,TGTGCCTGGAGTCGTGGACAGGGGGATGGCTACACCTTC,CAWSRGQGDGYTF
TRBJ2-7,NA,TRBD2,TRBV29-1,TGCAGCGTTTTAGCGGGAGGACGCGAGCAGTACTTC,CSVLAGGREQYF
TRBJ1-2,NA,NA,TRBV4-2,TGTGCCAGCAGCCAAGGGAAGGGATCCCAGGACACCAACTATGGCTACACCTTC,CASSQGKGSQDTNYGYTF
TRBJ1-2,few,NA,TRBV2,TGTGCCAGCAGTCCAGGGGCCTTAGGTCGCTACACCTTC,CASSPGALGRYTF
TRBJ2-7,NA,TRBD1,TRBV27,TGTGCCAGCAGTTCCCGGGACAGGCTCTTCTACGAGCAGTACTTC,CASSSRDRLFYEQYF
TRBJ2-3,NA,TRBD1,TRBV5-1,TGCGCCAGCAGACTTGGGACAGGGAGGACAGATACGCAGTATTTT,CASRLGTGRTDTQYF
TRBJ2-3,NA,NA,TRBV10-3,TGTGCCATCAGTGATTACCCGGGTGATAGCACAGATACGCAGTATTTT,CAISDYPGDSTDTQYF
TRBJ2-3,NA,NA,TRBV10-1,TGCGCCAGCAGTTCTACAGATACGCAGTATTTT,CASSSTDTQYF
TRBJ2-4,NA,NA,TRBV4-3,TGCGCCAGCAGCCAAGAAGTAGCTGCGGCCAAAAACATTCAGTACTTC,CASSQEVAAAKNIQYF
TRBJ2-3,NA,TRBD2,TRBV28,TGTGCCAGCAGTGCCGGACTAGCGGTCCGCACAGATACGCAGTATTTT,CASSAGLAVRTDTQYF
TRBJ2-1,NA,TRBD2,TRBV5-1,TGCGCCAGCAGCTGGCGGGGACTAGCGGAAAATGAGCAGTTCTTC,CASSWRGLAENEQFF
TRBJ1-1,NA,NA,TRBV5-1,TGCGCCAGCAGCCGGGACATAAGTATGAACACTGAAGCTTTCTTT,CASSRDISMNTEAFF
TRBJ1-1,NA,NA,TRBV6-5,TGTGCCAGCAGTTACCGGGGGAGGGTTGGCACTGAAGCTTTCTTT,CASSYRGRVGTEAFF
TRBJ2-7,NA,TRBD2,TRBV4-2,TGTGCCAGCAGCCAAGGTCCATTGGGCGGGGGGGAAGCGTACGAGCAGTACTTC,CASSQGPLGGGEAYEQYF